These 27 T cell receptor beta chains were sequenced from one sample in a study of neurological immune-mediated disorders. TCRdb re-analysed the 5' RACE reads in MiXCR, keeping a single row per CDR3 protein. The sample gives 15,000 to 20,000 distinct CDR3 sequences, roughly 21% of which show up once; 23% is in the top ten. Material: PBMCs. These receptors all come from a man aged 50 or older in good health.

This clonotype was counted at least ten times. This rearrangement joins TRBV20-1 to TRBJ2-3; D is uncertain. V lost 6 bases to trimming and J lost 9 bases, with 13 bases between them. CDR1 and CDR2 (germline): DFQATT, SNEGSKA (reference sequence). This CDR3 spans 11 amino acids. The CDR3 sequence: CSAHRAATQYF. DNA for the CDR3: TGCAGTGCCCATAGGGCTGCGACGCAGTATTTT.

The genes are TRBV20-1 and TRBJ2-7; 7 bases align to TRBD2. CDR1 DFQATT and CDR2 SNEGSKA come from the germline V gene (reference sequence). V shed 0 bases, J shed 5 bases, and the junction held 10 bases outside the gene matches. The CDR3 totals 15 residues. The CDR3 spells CSARDPGEGLHEQYF. The DNA for the CDR3 is TGCAGTGCTAGAGATCCGGGGGAGGGCCTGCACGAGCAGTACTTC.

This clonotype has at least ten counts. This chain joins TRBV20-1 and TRBJ2-2, with D perhaps assigned TRBD1 or TRBD2 (7 bases each). The V gene lost 7 bases and the J gene lost 5 bases, with 17 bases spanning the gap. Germline V gives CDR1 DFQATT, CDR2 SNEGSKA (reference sequence). The CDR3 is made up of 14 amino acids. The CDR3 sequence is CSVPRQGGTGELFF. For the CDR3, the DNA is TGCAGTGTACCGCGGCAGGGGGGGACCGGGGAGCTGTTTTTT.

This clonotype was counted many times. The chain joins TRBV7-2 to TRBJ2-7; 7 nucleotides agree with TRBD2. The CDR3 length is 15 residues. Germline V CDR1 and CDR2: SGHTA, FQGNSA. The trim removed 6 bases at V and 7 bases at J, leaving 15 bases unmatched. The CDR3 protein is CASRQPGLPSGEQYF. CDR3 DNA: TGTGCCAGCAGACAACCGGGACTACCCTCGGGAGAGCAGTACTTC.

This clonotype was found many times. CDR3 residues: CASSPVTGTLLREQYF. For the CDR3, the DNA is TGTGCCAGCTCACCAGTCACCGGGACACTCCTGAGGGAGCAGTACTTC. The V gene is TRBV18, the J gene TRBJ2-7, with TRBD1 as a possible D gene (6 bases). V lost 2 bases and J 7 bases, leaving 21 bases between the germline ends. Germline values: CDR1 KGHSH, CDR2 LQKENI. The CDR3 has 16 residues.

This clonotype appeared many times. With a much larger clone just one base away, this may be a read error. This sequence joins TRBV5-1 and TRBJ2-5; D uncertain. V was clipped by 3 bases and J by 3 bases, with 3 bases between them. This CDR3 is built from 11 residues. In germline, CDR1 is SGHRS, CDR2 YFSETQ. CDR3 protein: CASSYKETQYF. DNA for the CDR3: TGCGCCAGCAGCTACAAAGAGACCCAGTACTTC.

Ten or more counts support this clonotype. J is TRBJ2-1 and V is TRBV5-6; D uncertain. This CDR3 spans 11 amino acids. Germline V lookup: CDR1 SGHDT, CDR2 YYEEEE. V gave up 0 bases and J gave up 6 bases, with 1 base separating them. The CDR3 bases are TGTGCCAGCAGCTTGGGCAATGAGCAGTTCTTC. As protein: CASSLGNEQFF.

This clonotype came up many times. The chain combines TRBV2 with TRBJ2-2; D not resolved. Trimming removed 7 bases at V and 7 bases at J, with 16 bases between. CDR3 size: 14 residues. In germline, CDR1 is SNHLY, CDR2 FYNNEI. The CDR3 DNA reads TGTGCCAGCAAGGAGTACGTGAGTGACGGGGAGCTGTTTTTT. Translation: CASKEYVSDGELFF.

This clonotype came up many times. The chain employs TRBV7-2 and TRBJ2-1; D is perhaps TRBD1 or TRBD2 (6 bases each). Trimming removed 5 bases from V and 4 bases from J, with 15 bases in between. The CDR3 totals 15 residues. CDR1 and CDR2 (germline): SGHTA, FQGNSA. The CDR3 reads CASSTRGHLYNEQFF. The CDR3 nucleotides are TGTGCCAGCAGCACGCGGGGACACTTATACAATGAGCAGTTCTTC.

CDR3 nucleotide sequence: TGCAGTGCTAGCCATAACTCCATAGCCACTGAAGCTTTCTTT. This codes for CSASHNSIATEAFF. This rearrangement joins TRBV20-1 to TRBJ1-1; no reliable D call. Trimming took 3 bases from V and 4 from J, leaving 15 bases between them. The CDR3 length is 14 residues. CDR1 is DFQATT, CDR2 SNEGSKA, per germline (reference sequence).

This clonotype is medium-sized in the sample. The J gene is TRBJ1-3, the V gene TRBV9; D not resolved. There are 13 residues in the CDR3. The V gene's germline CDR1 is SGDLS and CDR2 YYNGEE. V was pared by 5 bases and J by 0 bases, with 6 bases between. The CDR3 sequence is CASSASSGNTIYF. CDR3 DNA sequence: TGTGCCAGCAGTGCTAGCTCTGGAAACACCATATATTTT.

This clonotype was found many times. The CDR3 region is CSVAGTGGYEQYF. The CDR3 DNA is TGCAGCGTCGCCGGGACGGGGGGCTACGAGCAGTACTTC. The rearrangement joins TRBV29-1 to TRBJ2-7; 7 bases map to TRBD2. CDR3 length: 13 residues. Germline V lookup: CDR1 SQVTM, CDR2 ANQGSEA. V trimming: 6 bases; J trimming: 3 bases; junction bases outside the gene matches: 8.

The V gene is TRBV5-1, the J gene TRBJ2-1; 14 positions match TRBD2. Per germline, CDR1 SGHRS and CDR2 YFSETQ. The V gene end was trimmed by 0 bases and the J gene end by 7 bases; junction bases not matched to a gene: 6. CDR3 length: 17 residues. For the CDR3, the DNA is TGCGCCAGCAGCTTGGCCGGGACTAGCGGGAGTTCGAATGAGCAGTTCTTC. It specifies CASSLAGTSGSSNEQFF.

This clonotype was detected ten times or more. This chain connects TRBV5-1 to TRBJ2-7; D possibly uses TRBD1 or TRBD2 (5 bases each). Germline lookup yields CDR1 SGHRS and CDR2 YFSETQ. Trimming left V 1 base short and J 0 bases short, with 8 bases between. This CDR3 comprises 14 residues. The CDR3: CASSLPGSSYEQYF. The CDR3 bases are TGCGCCAGCAGCTTGCCAGGGAGCTCCTACGAGCAGTACTTC.

This clonotype was found a few times. This chain links TRBV6-5 with TRBJ2-7; D is perhaps TRBD2 (5 bases). Germline V gene data show CDR1 as MNHEY and CDR2 as SVGAGI. The CDR3 spans 15 residues. Trimming stripped 6 bases from V and 0 bases from J, with 15 bases between. This chain's CDR3 is CASRIGGSGSYEQYF. The CDR3 region has the DNA TGTGCCAGCAGGATCGGCGGGTCGGGCTCCTACGAGCAGTACTTC.

This clonotype appeared many times. The J gene is TRBJ1-4, the V gene TRBV20-1; no definite D call. The CDR3 length is 11 residues. Between the trimmed V and J ends, which lost 3 bases and 7 bases, there was a span of 6 bases. From germline, CDR1 is DFQATT and CDR2 SNEGSKA (reference sequence). The DNA for the CDR3 is TGCAGTGCTAGGCGGAGTGAAAAACTGTTTTTT. Translating gives CSARRSEKLFF.

V and J are TRBV18 and TRBJ2-7, with 11 bases fitting TRBD1. V trimming: 4 bases; J trimming: 0 bases; junction bases outside the gene matches: 5. The CDR3 totals 16 residues. Germline values: CDR1 KGHSH, CDR2 LQKENI. The CDR3 bases are TGTGCCAGCTCACGTCAGGGACAGGGGGGCTCCTACGAGCAGTACTTC. It specifies CASSRQGQGGSYEQYF. The whole variable domain, filled in from reference TRBV18 and TRBJ2-7, reads NAGVMQNPRHLVRRRGQEARLRCSPMKGHSHVYWYRQLPEEGLKFMVYLQKENIIDESGMPKERFSAEFPKEGPSILRIQQVVRGDSAAYFCASSRQGQGGSYEQYFGPGTRLTVT.

This clonotype has a single count. The CDR3 nucleotides are TGTGCCAGCAGCCAAGTGACTAGCGGGACCCACACAGATACGCAGTATTTT. This codes for CASSQVTSGTHTDTQYF. This chain joins TRBV4-2 and TRBJ2-3; 11 nucleotides align to TRBD2. Germline trimming cut 1 base from V and 2 bases from J; bases unmatched to any gene: 5. Germline CDR1 and CDR2: LGHNA and YNFKEQ. This CDR3 region has 17 residues.

This clonotype was seen repeatedly, ten times or more. V gene TRBV7-9 combines with J gene TRBJ1-4; D perhaps matches TRBD1 (6 bases). CDR1 and CDR2 (germline): SEHNR, FQNEAQ (reference sequence). Trimming stripped 5 bases from V and 12 bases from J, with 22 bases between. There are 15 residues in the CDR3. The CDR3 bases are TGTGCCAGCAGCCCACCGACAGGTTCGGCGGGGGAACTGTTTTTT. Translated, it gives CASSPPTGSAGELFF. Supplemented by reference TRBV7-9 and TRBJ1-4, the full variable domain reads DTGVSQNPRHKITKRGQNVTFRCDPISEHNRLYWYRQTLGQGPEFLTYFQNEAQLEKSRLLSDRFSAERPKGSFSTLEIQRTEQGDSAMYLCASSPPTGSAGELFFGSGTQLSVL.

Ten or more counts support this clonotype. This chain uses TRBV13 with TRBJ2-1, with D possibly TRBD1 on 7 matching bases. The V gene lost 4 bases and the J gene lost 8 bases, with 15 bases spanning the gap. CDR1 and CDR2 from the germline V gene are PRHDT and FYEKMQ (reference sequence). The CDR3 runs to 14 residues. DNA of the CDR3: TGTGCCAGCAGCTCAACCCAGGGGGGCTATGAGCAGTTCTTC. It yields the protein CASSSTQGGYEQFF.

The chain joins TRBV12-3 or TRBV12-4 to TRBJ2-2, with D perhaps being TRBD1 or TRBD2 (5 bases each). The CDR3 spans 15 residues. Trimming cost V 6 bases and J 6 bases, with 17 bases left between them. CDR3 DNA: TGTGCCAGCAGACTAGGGGACGTTAGGGCCGGGGAGCTGTTTTTT. Residues: CASRLGDVRAGELFF.

The chain couples TRBV5-1 to TRBJ2-7, with 7 bases identical to TRBD1. Losses at the gene ends were 2 bases for V and 5 bases for J; bases not matched to a gene: 7. Germline CDR1 SGHRS, CDR2 YFSETQ. This CDR3 comprises 14 residues. The CDR3 coding sequence is TGCGCCAGCAGCTTAACAGGGGAGCTCAACGAGCAGTACTTC. It translates to CASSLTGELNEQYF. The variable domain in full, completed from reference TRBV5-1 and TRBJ2-7, reads KAGVTQTPRYLIKTRGQQVTLSCSPISGHRSVSWYQQTPGQGLQFLFEYFSETQRNKGNFPGRFSGRQFSNSRSEMNVSTLELGDSALYLCASSLTGELNEQYFGPGTRLTVT.

This clonotype is termed medium-sized. V is TRBV5-1 and J is TRBJ1-1; possibly TRBD1 for D (5 bases). In germline, CDR1 is SGHRS, CDR2 YFSETQ. The CDR3 runs 16 residues. The V gene lost 2 bases and the J gene lost 1 base, with 15 bases spanning the gap. The CDR3 nucleotides are TGCGCCAGCAGCTTTCGGTATCGGGGCGCGAACACTGAAGCTTTCTTT. It codes for CASSFRYRGANTEAFF. Complete variable domain (other parts from reference TRBV5-1 and TRBJ1-1): KAGVTQTPRYLIKTRGQQVTLSCSPISGHRSVSWYQQTPGQGLQFLFEYFSETQRNKGNFPGRFSGRQFSNSRSEMNVSTLELGDSALYLCASSFRYRGANTEAFFGQGTRLTVV.

This clonotype was picked up a small number of times. In DNA, the CDR3 is TGCAGCGTTGAAGATGACAGGGCGAGCTCCTACGAGCAGTACTTC. This translates into CSVEDDRASSYEQYF. V and J are TRBV29-1 and TRBJ2-7; TRBD1 aligns across 7 bases. Germline V gene data show CDR1 as SQVTM and CDR2 as ANQGSEA. J lost 0 bases, V lost 0 bases, and 5 bases had no gene match. This CDR3 spans 15 amino acids.

This clonotype is categorized as medium-sized. V is TRBV29-1 and J is TRBJ2-7; TRBD1 matches 10 bases. The J segment lost 3 bases and the V segment lost 1 base, leaving 6 bases of the junction unmatched. Germline-derived CDR1 and CDR2 are SQVTM and ANQGSEA. This CDR3 region has 15 residues. The CDR3 bases are TGCAGCGTTGAAGGTATGGGACAGGGGTTCTACGAGCAGTACTTC. It codes for CSVEGMGQGFYEQYF.

This clonotype appeared many times. J is TRBJ2-1 and V is TRBV27, with D possibly being TRBD1 or TRBD2 (5 bases each). With 5 bases removed from V and 5 bases from J, the gap between germline ends came to 16 bases. The germline CDR1 and CDR2 sequences are MNHEY and SMNVEV (reference sequence). This CDR3 spans 15 amino acids. This CDR3 reads CASSPWGPQNNEQFF. The CDR3, as DNA: TGTGCCAGCAGTCCATGGGGACCCCAGAACAATGAGCAGTTCTTC.

This clonotype is judged medium-sized (0.01 to 0.1%). This chain uses TRBV7-2 with TRBJ2-6; D is ambiguous. The CDR3 loop spans 14 amino acids. The V end lost 5 bases, the J end lost 5 bases, and 10 bases lay between the germline ends. Germline CDR1 reads SGHTA; CDR2 reads FQGNSA. In nucleotides, the CDR3 is TGTGCCAGCAGCCTCTACCCGCGGGCCAACGTCCTGACTTTC. Translation gives CASSLYPRANVLTF.